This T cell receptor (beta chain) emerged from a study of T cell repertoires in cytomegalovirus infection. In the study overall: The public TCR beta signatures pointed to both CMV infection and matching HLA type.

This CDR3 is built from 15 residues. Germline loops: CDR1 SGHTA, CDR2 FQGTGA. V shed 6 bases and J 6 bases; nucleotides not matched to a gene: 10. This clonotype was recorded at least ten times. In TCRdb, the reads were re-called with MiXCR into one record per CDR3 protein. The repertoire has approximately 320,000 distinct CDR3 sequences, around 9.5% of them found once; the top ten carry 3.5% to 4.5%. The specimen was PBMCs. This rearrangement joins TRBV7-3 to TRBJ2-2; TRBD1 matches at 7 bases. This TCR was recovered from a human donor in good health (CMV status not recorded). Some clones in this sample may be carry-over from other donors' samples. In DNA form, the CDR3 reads TGTGCCAGCAGTGAACAGGGGTTAAGAGCCGGGGAGCTGTTTTTT. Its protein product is CASSEQGLRAGELFF.